These T cell receptor beta chains were read from a single sample in a study of T cells in tumors after PD-1 blockade. Only in-frame clones appear in the TCRdb table, and some are missing; sequencing was by immunoSEQ multiplex PCR. Altogether 10,000 to 15,000 clones are present, about 69% being singletons, with the ten largest covering roughly 28%. The source was tumor tissue, collected before anti-PD-1 treatment. The receptors were gathered from a human donor with cutaneous squamous cell carcinoma. CDR3s include the opening cysteine and the closing phenylalanine or tryptophan. Each record gives: J gene, clone size, V gene, D gene, CDR3 DNA, CDR3 protein. The D gene is left open where the match is weak. Clone size is shown for a subset of rows, as once, few, many or a class of expanded clone.

TRBJ2-3	NA	TRBV12-3/TRBV12-4	NA	TGTGCCAGCAGTATCCCGGGGACAGATACGCAGTATTTT	CASSIPGTDTQYF
TRBJ1-6	NA	TRBV7-2	TRBD1	TGTGCCAGCAGCTCCTACAGGGGATTGAATTCACCCCTCCACTTT	CASSSYRGLNSPLHF
TRBJ1-1	NA	TRBV4-3	NA	TGCGCCAGCAGCCAAGGTTCAGAGAACACTGAAGCTTTCTTT	CASSQGSENTEAFF
TRBJ2-7	NA	TRBV2	TRBD1	TGTGCCAGCAGTGAGCAGGACAGGGGGCCAAGGCACGAGCAGTACTTC	CASSEQDRGPRHEQYF
TRBJ2-5	NA	TRBV19	TRBD1	TGTGCCAGTAGTGTTAGGGACAGGGGATACCAAGAGACCCAGTACTTC	CASSVRDRGYQETQYF
TRBJ1-1	few	TRBV27	NA	TGTGCCAGCAGTTTAGGGGTGGCAGATATGAACACTGAAGCTTTCTTT	CASSLGVADMNTEAFF
TRBJ1-1	NA	TRBV5-1	NA	TGCGCCAGCAGCTTGGCCTGGGACACTGAAGCTTTCTTT	CASSLAWDTEAFF
TRBJ2-7	NA	TRBV6-5	TRBD2	TGTGCCAGCAGGACCGGGACTAGCGGGGACTACGAGCAGTACTTC	CASRTGTSGDYEQYF
TRBJ2-1	NA	TRBV19	TRBD2	TGTGCCAGTAGGCCTAGCGGGAGGGAGGGCGATGAGCAGTTCTTC	CASRPSGREGDEQFF
TRBJ2-3	NA	TRBV7-9	NA	TGTGCCAGCAGCTTCTTAACAGATACGCAGTATTTT	CASSFLTDTQYF
TRBJ1-1	NA	TRBV21-1	NA	TGTGCCAGCCCCATTAGGGGGGTGAACACTGAAGCTTTCTTT	CASPIRGVNTEAFF
TRBJ2-7	once	TRBV11-3	NA	TGTGCCAGCAGCCCAGACGGTTCCCCCTACGAGCAGTACTTC	CASSPDGSPYEQYF
TRBJ1-6	NA	TRBV6-6	NA	TGTGCCAGCAGTTACCCCCCTCGGGATTCACCCCTCCACTTT	CASSYPPRDSPLHF
TRBJ2-2	NA	TRBV15	NA	TGTGCCACCAGCAGAGATCGTCAAGCGGGTGGGCGGACCGGGGAGCTGTTTTTT	CATSRDRQAGGRTGELFF
TRBJ1-1	NA	TRBV5-4	NA	TGTGCCAGCAGCTTGGTCGGCAGGACGAACACTGAAGCTTTCTTT	CASSLVGRTNTEAFF
TRBJ1-4	few	TRBV6-5	NA	TGTGCCAGCACGGGGGCGCGGAGCCAAAAACTGTTTTTT	CASTGARSQKLFF
TRBJ1-2	medium-sized	TRBV10-2	NA	TGCGCCAGCAGTGATCAAGGGATAGGTATCGTTGGTGGCTACACCTTC	CASSDQGIGIVGGYTF
TRBJ1-5	NA	TRBV20-1	TRBD1	TGCAGTGCTAGTAGACAGGGTACGAGCAATCAGCCCCAGCATTTT	CSASRQGTSNQPQHF
TRBJ2-3	once	TRBV29-1	TRBD2	TGCAGCGTTGAGACCAGCGGGGCAGATACGCAGTATTTT	CSVETSGADTQYF
TRBJ2-3	NA	TRBV7-9	TRBD2	TGTGCCAGCAGCTTAGGATCTAGCGGATACACAGATACGCAGTATTTT	CASSLGSSGYTDTQYF
TRBJ2-7	NA	TRBV7-9	NA	TGTGCCAGCAGCTCCACAACAAAGAACTACGAGCAGTACTTC	CASSSTTKNYEQYF
TRBJ2-7	NA	TRBV6-6	NA	TGTGCCAGCAGTTACTTCGGGGGGCAGGAGGAGCAGTACTTC	CASSYFGGQEEQYF
TRBJ2-3	NA	TRBV9	TRBD2	TGTGCCAGCAGCGTAGAGGCGGGGGGTAGGGCAGATACGCAGTATTTT	CASSVEAGGRADTQYF
TRBJ2-7	NA	TRBV5-5	TRBD2	TGTGCCAGCAGCTTGGTATCGAGCGGGAGTCGTGAGCAGTACTTC	CASSLVSSGSREQYF
TRBJ1-2	few	TRBV19	NA	TGTGCCAGTAGGGAGCAGTCGCTTGGGGACTACACCTTC	CASREQSLGDYTF
TRBJ1-2	large	TRBV10-1	NA	TGCGCCAGCAGTCCAGGGATGTATGGCTACACCTTC	CASSPGMYGYTF
TRBJ2-2	NA	TRBV5-5	NA	TGTGCCAGCAGCTTAAGGACAGCAAACACCGGGGAGCTGTTTTTT	CASSLRTANTGELFF
TRBJ2-3	NA	TRBV5-1	TRBD2	TGCGCCAGCAGCTTGCCTAGCGGACCGGGAGATACGCAGTATTTT	CASSLPSGPGDTQYF
TRBJ2-7	medium-sized	TRBV28	NA	TGTGCCAGCACCTATGCAGTGCCCTCCTACGAGCAGTACTTC	CASTYAVPSYEQYF
TRBJ2-7	once	TRBV11-1	NA	TGTGCCAGCAGGTCCGACGGGATGTACGAGCAGTACTTC	CASRSDGMYEQYF
TRBJ2-2	medium-sized	TRBV6-5	TRBD1	TGTGCCACCTCCGGGGACAGGGGCCCCTTTCTGTTTTTT	CATSGDRGPFLFF
TRBJ1-1	NA	TRBV20-1	NA	TGCAGTGTGGGCACTGAAGCTTTCTTT	CSVGTEAFF
TRBJ1-2	NA	TRBV5-8	TRBD1	TGTGCCAGCAGGCTCACAGGGGAGGGCTACACCTTC	CASRLTGEGYTF
TRBJ1-4	few	TRBV29-1	NA	TGCAGCGTTGAAGTCCCACAGACAACTAATGAAAAACTGTTTTTT	CSVEVPQTTNEKLFF
TRBJ2-5	NA	TRBV9	NA	TGTGCCAGCCAGGGGCTCGGAGAGGGGCCACGGGAGACCCAGTACTTC	CASQGLGEGPRETQYF
TRBJ2-3	NA	TRBV7-2	NA	TGTGCCAGCAAGGGGGGAGCGGCGATCACAGATACGCAGTATTTT	CASKGGAAITDTQYF
TRBJ2-3	once	TRBV19	NA	TGTGCCAGTAGTATAGGTGCCAGGGCCGGAGATACGCAGTATTTT	CASSIGARAGDTQYF
TRBJ1-3	few	TRBV3-1/TRBV3-2	TRBD1	TGTGCCAGCAGCCAAGATGGGACAGGGCGAAACACCATATATTTT	CASSQDGTGRNTIYF
TRBJ2-7	few	TRBV6-5	NA	TGTGCCAGCAGTTACTCAGGGGTTGGGGCAAACTACGAGCAGTACTTC	CASSYSGVGANYEQYF
TRBJ2-1	NA	TRBV9	TRBD2	TGTGCCAGCAGCGTAGCTGGGACTAGCGGGGGGAGCTCCTACAATGAGCAGTTCTTC	CASSVAGTSGGSSYNEQFF
TRBJ1-6	medium-sized	TRBV12-3/TRBV12-4	NA	TGTGCCAGCAGCTCAGGGCATTCACCCCTCCACTTT	CASSSGHSPLHF
TRBJ2-1	NA	TRBV29-1	TRBD2	TGCAGCGTTGATACAGCGGGAGGGCCAAGGGTGCAGTTCTTC	CSVDTAGGPRVQFF
TRBJ1-2	NA	TRBV9	NA	TGTGCCAGCAGCGTAGCCGGACAGAAGGGTGGCTACACCTTC	CASSVAGQKGGYTF
TRBJ1-2	NA	TRBV6-5	TRBD1	TGTGCCAGCACGGAGTGGACAGGGAGAATGGATGGCTACACCTTC	CASTEWTGRMDGYTF
TRBJ1-4	few	TRBV7-8	NA	TGTGCCAGCAGCTTAGTGAGCCGGAGTAATGAAAAACTGTTTTTT	CASSLVSRSNEKLFF